The source of this T cell receptor (beta chain) is a study of blood T cell repertoires in COVID-19. Produced via immunoSEQ multiplex PCR; TCRdb's table is partial and in-frame only. The profile shows approximately 360,000 clones, around 83% of them singletons. Sequenced sample: PBMCs or T cells enriched from blood (not recorded which). The clonotype was recovered from a woman in her forties or fifties who had recovered from COVID-19.

In DNA, the CDR3 is TGTGCCAGCTCTATGGACAGGGGTGTAGGCAATCAGCCCCAGCATTTT. This translates into CASSMDRGVGNQPQHF. The V gene is TRBV2, the J gene TRBJ1-5; 9 nucleotides align to TRBD1. Losses at the gene ends were 8 bases for V and 2 bases for J; bases not matched to a gene: 10. Germline CDR1 SNHLY, CDR2 FYNNEI. CDR3 size: 16 residues.